These 20 T cell receptor beta chains share one sample of origin, sequenced in a study of T cell repertoires in cytomegalovirus infection (dated by TCRdb to the late 2010s). Sequenced on an Illumina HiSeq 1500. TCRdb's own reprocessing of the public reads used fastp at Q25 and MiXCR and kept productive beta chains. Rows matching on CDR3 protein sequence are summarized as one entry with the most common DNA and genes. The sample table lists more than 350,000 distinct CDR3 sequences, about 33% of them with a count of one. The ten largest account for roughly 13% of the sample. Sequenced input: PBMCs. The receptors were sampled from a human donor in good health (CMV status not recorded). Some clones in this sample may be carry-over from other donors' samples.

The chain carries TRBV29-1 and TRBJ1-1; 9 nucleotides match TRBD1. V lost 8 bases, J lost 8 bases, and 15 bases stayed unmatched. The CDR3 has 14 residues. Per germline, CDR1 SQVTM and CDR2 ANQGSEA. The CDR3 sequence: CSFGTGTGLYEAFF. The CDR3 DNA sequence: TGCAGCTTTGGTACCGGGACAGGGCTTTACGAAGCTTTCTTT.

V usage is TRBV7-8 and J usage is TRBJ2-2, with D possibly matching TRBD2 (5 bases). The germline V and J ends were trimmed by 10 bases and 2 bases, with 14 bases remaining between them. Germline CDR1 is SGHVS and CDR2 is FQNEAQ. The CDR3 length is 14 residues. In DNA form, the CDR3 reads TGTGCCACCAGAGGGCTATCCAACACCGGGGAGCTGTTTTTT. Translated: CATRGLSNTGELFF.

This clonotype has a handful of counts. V and J are TRBV5-6 and TRBJ1-2; TRBD1 agrees at 7 bases. The CDR3 runs 13 residues. CDR1 and CDR2 (germline): SGHDT, YYEEEE. V shed 5 bases, J shed 6 bases, and the junction held 7 bases outside the gene matches. The CDR3 bases are TGTGCCAGCAGTTTAGGAGGGGGCAATGGCTACACCTTC. Translating gives CASSLGGGNGYTF.

Worth noting for this clonotype: A much larger clone sits a single nucleotide away, making a read error possible. The chain uses TRBV4-1 and TRBJ1-3, with 8 bases lining up with TRBD1. Germline loops: CDR1 MGHRA, CDR2 YSYEKL. There are 15 residues in the CDR3. The CDR3 region has the DNA TGCGCCAGCAGCCAAGGGACAGGGACTGGAAACACCATGTATTTT. Residues: CASSQGTGTGNTMYF.

This clonotype has more than one count but fewer than ten. V usage is TRBV7-4 and J usage is TRBJ1-2, with D possibly matching TRBD1 (5 bases). Germline V gene lookup returns CDR1 SGHVT and CDR2 SQSDAQ. Deletions cut 4 bases from V and 8 bases from J, with 20 bases between. This CDR3 has 15 amino acids. CDR3 residues: CASSSGGTGNGGYTF. CDR3 nucleotides: TGTGCCAGCAGCTCTGGGGGGACGGGCAACGGAGGCTACACCTTC. Based on the CDR3 plus reference TRBV7-4 and TRBJ1-2, the full variable domain is GAGVSQSPRYKVAKRGRDVALRCDSISGHVTLYWYRQTLGQGSEVLTYSQSDAQRDKSGRPSGRFSAERPERSVSTLKIQRTEQGDSAVYLCASSSGGTGNGGYTFGSGTRLTVV.

Of note for this clonotype: At one boundary the junction diverges from the germline segment, which might be a read error. The chain recombines TRBV12-3 or TRBV12-4 with TRBJ2-1; D uncertain. The CDR3 loop spans 12 amino acids. The CDR3 DNA is TGTGCTTGCAGTTTAGTAGTTAATGAGCATTTCTTC. It yields the protein CACSLVVNEHFF.

The table lists this clonotype with a few counts. The chain joins TRBV29-1 to TRBJ2-5; 10 bases fit TRBD2. The J segment lost 1 base and the V segment lost 5 bases, leaving 4 bases of the junction unmatched. Germline CDR1 is SQVTM and CDR2 is ANQGSEA. The length of the CDR3 is 14 residues. In DNA, the CDR3 is TGCAGCGTTTCACTAGCGGGGCCCCAAGAGACCCAGTACTTC. This encodes CSVSLAGPQETQYF.

Ten or more counts support this clonotype. This chain links TRBV7-6 with TRBJ2-2, with TRBD1 matching 8 bases. Looked up from germline, CDR1 is SGHVS and CDR2 is FNYEAQ. V gave up 4 bases and J gave up 4 bases; unmatched junction bases: 14. The CDR3 totals 18 residues. CDR3 amino acids: CASSSPRYKTGATGELFF. DNA of the CDR3: TGTGCCAGCAGCTCCCCAAGGTATAAGACAGGGGCCACCGGGGAGCTGTTTTTT.

This chain uses TRBV19 with TRBJ1-1, with TRBD1 as a possible D gene (5 bases). The V and J ends lost 7 bases and 7 bases respectively, with 19 bases between them. The CDR3 consists of 14 residues. Germline V CDR1 and CDR2: LNHDA, SQIVND (reference sequence). The CDR3 sequence: CASTPERGIGEAFF. The CDR3 bases are TGTGCCAGTACCCCTGAACGGGGGATAGGTGAAGCTTTCTTT.

This clonotype was counted a few times. A single base separates this from a much larger clone, so it may be a read error. The chain couples TRBV7-9 to TRBJ2-7, with 7 positions matching TRBD1. Germline-derived CDR1 and CDR2 are SEHNR and FQNEAQ (reference sequence). Trimming cost V 3 bases and J 6 bases; bases outside gene matches: 8. The CDR3 loop spans 14 amino acids. CDR3: CASSFETGIGEQYF. The CDR3 DNA sequence: TGTGCCAGCAGCTTCGAGACAGGGATTGGCGAGCAGTACTTC.

The chain carries TRBV12-3 or TRBV12-4 and TRBJ2-1; D possibly uses TRBD1 or TRBD2 (6 bases each). V shed 4 bases and J shed 7 bases, with 11 bases lying between them. The CDR3 is made up of 13 amino acids. In DNA, the CDR3 is TGTGCCAGCAGTTCTAGGGGGGTTAATGAGCAGTTCTTC. Amino acid sequence: CASSSRGVNEQFF.

The rearrangement links TRBV29-1 to TRBJ2-7, with TRBD1 as a possible D gene (6 bases). The V and J ends lost 3 bases and 2 bases respectively, with 11 bases between them. CDR1 and CDR2 (germline): SQVTM, ANQGSEA. This CDR3 has 13 residues. CDR3 DNA: TGCAGCGTTGAGGGGGACACCACCTACGAGCAGTACTTC. This gives the protein CSVEGDTTYEQYF.

The chain has TRBV6-5 and TRBJ1-6; 7 bases agree with TRBD1. CDR3 length: 15 residues. V lost 6 bases and J lost 7; bases outside the gene matches: 9. Germline V gene lookup returns CDR1 MNHEY and CDR2 SVGAGI. The CDR3 DNA sequence: TGTGCCAGCAGCGCAGACAGGGCCCAGAATTCACCCCTCCACTTT. Protein product: CASSADRAQNSPLHF.

This clonotype turned up a few times. The CDR3 loop reads CASSKVPALNTEAFF. In nucleotides, the CDR3 is TGTGCCAGCAGTAAGGTTCCAGCCTTGAACACTGAAGCTTTCTTT. This rearrangement joins TRBV6-1 to TRBJ1-1; D remains unclear. V was cut by 5 bases and J by 0 bases, with 13 bases left in between. This CDR3 comprises 15 residues. Germline CDR1 is MNHNS and CDR2 is SASEGT.

Details on this clonotype: This may be a read error, as it is one base from a much larger clone. This rearrangement joins TRBV7-6 to TRBJ1-2; TRBD1 matches 7 bases. The CDR3 runs 14 residues. The V gene's germline CDR1 is SGHVS and CDR2 FNYEAQ. CDR3 DNA: TGTGCCAGCAGCTCAACAGACAGGGACTATGGCTACAACTTC. It yields the protein CASSSTDRDYGYNF.

This clonotype came up once. The rearrangement joins TRBV5-6 to TRBJ2-1, with 15 bases aligning to TRBD2. Trimming cost V 6 bases and J 0 bases; bases outside gene matches: 10. Germline lookup yields CDR1 SGHDT and CDR2 YYEEEE. The CDR3 extends over 19 amino acids. CDR3: CASNPLGLAGGSSYNEQFF. The CDR3 DNA follows: TGTGCCAGCAACCCCCTCGGACTAGCGGGGGGGAGCTCCTACAATGAGCAGTTCTTC.

The chain couples TRBV2 to TRBJ2-7; D is uncertain. The V gene lost 7 bases and the J gene lost 4 bases, with 5 bases spanning the gap. In germline, CDR1 is SNHLY, CDR2 FYNNEI. CDR3 length equals 10 residues. The CDR3 spells CASTQYEQYF. The DNA for the CDR3 is TGTGCCAGCACCCAATACGAGCAGTACTTC.

This clonotype was seen many times. CDR3 sequence: CASSFLADGPYNEQFF. For the CDR3, the DNA is TGTGCCAGCAGTTTCCTAGCTGACGGACCATACAATGAGCAGTTCTTC. The chain combines TRBV12-3 or TRBV12-4 with TRBJ2-1, with D perhaps matching TRBD2 (5 bases). This CDR3 has 16 residues. The germline V and J ends were trimmed by 3 bases and 4 bases, with 16 bases remaining between them.

This clonotype appeared a few times. The J gene is TRBJ2-1, the V gene TRBV7-9, with TRBD2 identical over 8 bases. The germline V gene encodes CDR1 SEHNR and CDR2 FQNEAQ (reference sequence). The CDR3 extends over 12 amino acids. The V segment lost 5 bases and the J segment 10 bases; nucleotides outside the gene matches: 4. This CDR3 reads CASSAGGAEQFF. The CDR3 coding sequence is TGTGCCAGCAGCGCCGGGGGGGCCGAGCAGTTCTTC.

This clonotype was detected a few times. The chain uses TRBV4-1 and TRBJ2-2, with 16 nucleotides matching TRBD2. Unmatched junction bases numbered 6, after V lost 4 bases and J lost 7 bases. The germline CDR1 and CDR2 sequences are MGHRA and YSYEKL. The CDR3 is made up of 17 amino acids. CDR3 in DNA: TGCGCCAGCAGCCGAGGGACTAGCGGGGGGGTCGGCGGGGAGCTGTTTTTT. It specifies CASSRGTSGGVGGELFF.